This T cell receptor beta chain is from a study of CD8 T cells in Susac syndrome. Germline V gives CDR1 MNHNY, CDR2 SVGAGI (reference sequence). The CDR3 has 15 residues. V was pared by 10 bases and J by 4 bases, with 14 bases of the junction left unmatched. In contrast to the negatively isolated CD8+ and CD4+ T cells, TEMRA cells were FACS-enriched. The RNA input was roughly 0.45 to 1 ug, and it was reverse transcribed with random hexamers. Using its own MiXCR run on the immunoSEQ multiplex PCR reads, TCRdb lists one record per CDR3 protein. This table holds 74,000 or so distinct CDR3 sequences, around 93% found once.

J is TRBJ1-2 and V is TRBV6-6; 8 positions agree with TRBD1. Sequenced material: CD4+ T cells from PBMCs. The sequence derives from a human donor with Susac syndrome. CDR3 sequence: CATTLEQGVGYGYTF. In DNA form, the CDR3 reads TGTGCCACGACTCTTGAACAGGGGGTTGGCTATGGCTACACCTTC.